This T cell receptor (beta chain) was sequenced during a study of identical twins. MiXCR, run by TCRdb on the 5' RACE reads, gives a single entry per CDR3 protein. The sample carries some 600,000 distinct CDR3 sequences, about 7% recorded once. The study, taken as a whole, reports: Out-of-frame alpha sequences common to twins exhibited a surplus of low generation probability. Beta out-of-frame sequences showed weaker excess sharing between twins. The study drew conclusions from cross-sectional statistical analysis, not from following the same donors.

There are a few counts of this clonotype. The antigen is not known. One end of the junction does not line up with germline, which may come from a read error. The CDR3 is 14 residues long. Germline CDR1 is SEHNR and CDR2 is FQNEAQ (reference sequence). This same sample was also part of a study on yellow fever vaccine responses in identical twins.

The chain combines TRBV7-9 with TRBJ2-7; unclear D gene. This sequence originates from a woman under 30 in good health. Material for sequencing was PBMCs. CDR3 loop: CASSLGPRAYEQYF. Here the CDR3 DNA reads TGTGCTAGCAGCTTAGGGCCCCGAGCCTACGAGCAGTACTTC. The full variable domain, with the rest looked up from reference TRBV7-9 and TRBJ2-7, is DTGVSQNPRHKITKRGQNVTFRCDPISEHNRLYWYRQTLGQGPEFLTYFQNEAQLEKSRLLSDRFSAERPKGSFSTLEIQRTEQGDSAMYLCASSLGPRAYEQYFGPGTRLTVT.